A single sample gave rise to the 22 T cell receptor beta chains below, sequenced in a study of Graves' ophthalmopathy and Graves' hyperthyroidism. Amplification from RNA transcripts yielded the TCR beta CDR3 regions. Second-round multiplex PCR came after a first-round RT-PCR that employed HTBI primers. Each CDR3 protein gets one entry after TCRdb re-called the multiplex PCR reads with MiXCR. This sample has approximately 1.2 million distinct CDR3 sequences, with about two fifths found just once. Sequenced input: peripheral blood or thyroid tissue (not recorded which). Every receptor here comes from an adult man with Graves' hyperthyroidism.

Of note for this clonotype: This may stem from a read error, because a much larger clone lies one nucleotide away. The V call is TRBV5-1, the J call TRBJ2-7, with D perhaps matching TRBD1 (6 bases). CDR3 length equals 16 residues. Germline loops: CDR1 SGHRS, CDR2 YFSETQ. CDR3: CASSLGNRAATYGQYF. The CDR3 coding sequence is TGCGCCAGCAGCTTGGGGAACAGGGCTGCGACCTACGGGCAGTACTTC.

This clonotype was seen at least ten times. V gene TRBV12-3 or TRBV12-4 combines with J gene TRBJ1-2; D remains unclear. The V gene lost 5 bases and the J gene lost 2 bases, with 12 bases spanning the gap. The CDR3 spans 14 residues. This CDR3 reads CASSKETINYGYTF. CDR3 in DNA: TGTGCCAGCAGTAAAGAAACCATCAACTATGGCTACACCTTC.

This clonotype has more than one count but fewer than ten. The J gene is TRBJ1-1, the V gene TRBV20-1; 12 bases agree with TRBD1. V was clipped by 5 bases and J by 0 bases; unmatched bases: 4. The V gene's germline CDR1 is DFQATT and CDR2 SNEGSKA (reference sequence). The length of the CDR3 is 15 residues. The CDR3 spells CSAPGQGAMNTEAFF. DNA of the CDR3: TGCAGTGCTCCGGGACAGGGGGCAATGAACACTGAAGCTTTCTTT.

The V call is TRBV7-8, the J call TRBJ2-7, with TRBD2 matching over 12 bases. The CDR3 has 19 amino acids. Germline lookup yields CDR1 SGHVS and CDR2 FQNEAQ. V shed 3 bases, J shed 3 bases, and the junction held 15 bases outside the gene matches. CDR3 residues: CASSFPTSSTSGGLYEQYF. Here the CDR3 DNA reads TGTGCCAGCAGCTTCCCTACCTCTTCGACTAGCGGGGGCCTCTACGAGCAGTACTTC.

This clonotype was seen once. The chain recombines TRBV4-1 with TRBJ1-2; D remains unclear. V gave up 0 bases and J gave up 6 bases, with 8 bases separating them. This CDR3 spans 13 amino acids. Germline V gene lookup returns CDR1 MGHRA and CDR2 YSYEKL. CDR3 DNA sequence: TGCGCCAGCAGCCAAGATCGTGCGGATGGCTACACCTTC. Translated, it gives CASSQDRADGYTF.

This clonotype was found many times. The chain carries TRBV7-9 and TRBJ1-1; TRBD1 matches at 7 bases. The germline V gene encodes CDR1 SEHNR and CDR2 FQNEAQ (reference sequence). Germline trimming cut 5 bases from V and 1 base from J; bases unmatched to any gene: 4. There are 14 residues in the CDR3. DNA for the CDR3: TGTGCCAGCAGCCGACAGGGTAGGAACACTGAAGCTTTCTTT. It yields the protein CASSRQGRNTEAFF. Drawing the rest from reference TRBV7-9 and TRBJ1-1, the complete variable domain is DTGVSQNPRHKITKRGQNVTFRCDPISEHNRLYWYRQTLGQGPEFLTYFQNEAQLEKSRLLSDRFSAERPKGSFSTLEIQRTEQGDSAMYLCASSRQGRNTEAFFGQGTRLTVV.

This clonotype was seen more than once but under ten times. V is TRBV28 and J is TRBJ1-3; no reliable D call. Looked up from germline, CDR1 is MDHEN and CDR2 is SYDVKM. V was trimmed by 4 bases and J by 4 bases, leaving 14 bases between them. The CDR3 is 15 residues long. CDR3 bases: TGTGCCAGCAGTTGGGCGGATCAGAGGGGAAACACCATATATTTT. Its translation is CASSWADQRGNTIYF.

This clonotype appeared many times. The CDR3 DNA is TGTGCCAGCAGCGGTCGAACTCAAACCTCGAACACCGGGGAGCTGTTTTTT. Its translation: CASSGRTQTSNTGELFF. The chain couples TRBV7-9 to TRBJ2-2, with no clear D. Between the trimmed V and J ends, which lost 5 bases and 0 bases, there was a span of 16 bases. The CDR3 is 17 amino acids. From germline, CDR1 is SEHNR and CDR2 FQNEAQ (reference sequence).

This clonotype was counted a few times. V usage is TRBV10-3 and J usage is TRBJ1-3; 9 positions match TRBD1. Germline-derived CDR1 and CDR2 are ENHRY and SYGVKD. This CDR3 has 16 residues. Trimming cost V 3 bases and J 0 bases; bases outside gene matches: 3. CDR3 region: CAISDTTGGSGNTIYF. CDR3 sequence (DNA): TGTGCCATCAGTGACACGACAGGGGGCTCTGGAAACACCATATATTTT.

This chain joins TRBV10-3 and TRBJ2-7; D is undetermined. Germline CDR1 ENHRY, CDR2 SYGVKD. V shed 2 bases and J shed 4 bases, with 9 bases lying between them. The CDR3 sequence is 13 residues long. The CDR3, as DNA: TGTGCCATCAGTGAGCAGCTCCCATACGAGCAGTACTTC. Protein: CAISEQLPYEQYF.

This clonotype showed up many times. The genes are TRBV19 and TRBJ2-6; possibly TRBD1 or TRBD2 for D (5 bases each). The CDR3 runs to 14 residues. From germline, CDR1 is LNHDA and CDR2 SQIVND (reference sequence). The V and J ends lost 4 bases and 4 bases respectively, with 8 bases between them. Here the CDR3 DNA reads TGTGCCAGTAGTAGGGGACCGGGGGCCAACGTCCTGACTTTC. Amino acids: CASSRGPGANVLTF.

CDR3 DNA: TGCAGTGCCCCGGGACAGGGGGCGAACGGGCTTAATGAAAAACTGTTTTTT. It yields the protein CSAPGQGANGLNEKLFF. The chain carries TRBV20-1 and TRBJ1-4, with TRBD1 matching 12 bases. Germline lookup yields CDR1 DFQATT and CDR2 SNEGSKA (reference sequence). The CDR3 spans 17 residues. Trimming removed 6 bases from V and 4 bases from J; junction bases left unmatched: 12.

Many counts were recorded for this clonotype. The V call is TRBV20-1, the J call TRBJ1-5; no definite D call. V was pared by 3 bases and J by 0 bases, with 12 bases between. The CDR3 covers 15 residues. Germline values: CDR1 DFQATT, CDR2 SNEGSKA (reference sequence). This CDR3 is CSARTAASSNQPQHF. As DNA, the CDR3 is TGCAGTGCTAGGACTGCCGCAAGTAGCAATCAGCCCCAGCATTTT.

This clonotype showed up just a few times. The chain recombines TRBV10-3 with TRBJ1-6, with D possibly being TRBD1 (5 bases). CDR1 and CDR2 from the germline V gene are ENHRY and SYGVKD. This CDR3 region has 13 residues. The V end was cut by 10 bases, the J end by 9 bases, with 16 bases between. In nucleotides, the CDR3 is TGTGCCACCGCGGGGGTGGCCCTTTCACCCCTCCACTTT. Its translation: CATAGVALSPLHF.

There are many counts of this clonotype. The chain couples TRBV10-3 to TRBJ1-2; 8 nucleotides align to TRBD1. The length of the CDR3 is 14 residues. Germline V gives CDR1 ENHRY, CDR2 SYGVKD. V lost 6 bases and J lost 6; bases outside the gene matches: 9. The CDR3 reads CAIRPDRESDGYTF. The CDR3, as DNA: TGTGCCATCAGGCCGGACAGGGAATCGGATGGCTACACCTTC.

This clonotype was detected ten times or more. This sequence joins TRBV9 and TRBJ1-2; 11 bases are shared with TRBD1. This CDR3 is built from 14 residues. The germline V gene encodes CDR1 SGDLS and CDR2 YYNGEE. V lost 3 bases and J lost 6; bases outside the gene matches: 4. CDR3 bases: TGTGCCAGCAGCGCAGGACAGGGGGCAGATGGCTACACCTTC. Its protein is CASSAGQGADGYTF.

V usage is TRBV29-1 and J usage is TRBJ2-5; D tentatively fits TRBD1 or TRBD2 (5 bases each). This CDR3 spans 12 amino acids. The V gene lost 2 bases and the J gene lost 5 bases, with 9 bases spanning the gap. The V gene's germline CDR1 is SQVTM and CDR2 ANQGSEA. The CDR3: CSVELGEETQYF. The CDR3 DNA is TGCAGCGTTGAACTGGGGGAGGAGACCCAGTACTTC.

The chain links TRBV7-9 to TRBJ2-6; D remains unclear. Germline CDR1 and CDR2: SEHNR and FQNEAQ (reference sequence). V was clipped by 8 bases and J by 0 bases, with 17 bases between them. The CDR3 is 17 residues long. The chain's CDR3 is CASFITAMSSGANVLTF. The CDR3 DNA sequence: TGTGCCAGCTTCATTACGGCCATGAGCTCTGGGGCCAACGTCCTGACTTTC.

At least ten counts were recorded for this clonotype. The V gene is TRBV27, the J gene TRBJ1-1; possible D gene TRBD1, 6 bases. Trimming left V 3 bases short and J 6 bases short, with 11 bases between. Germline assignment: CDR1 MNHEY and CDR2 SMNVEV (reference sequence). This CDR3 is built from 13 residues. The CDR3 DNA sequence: TGTGCCAGCAGTTTTGAGGACAGCGCTGAAGCTTTCTTT. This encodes CASSFEDSAEAFF.

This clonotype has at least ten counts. The chain's CDR3 is CASSLIGQPLYEQYF. The DNA of the CDR3 is TGTGCCAGCAGCTTAATTGGACAGCCTCTCTACGAGCAGTACTTC. The chain joins TRBV7-2 to TRBJ2-7; possibly TRBD1 for D (6 bases). The CDR3 contains 15 residues. CDR1 and CDR2 from the germline V gene are SGHTA and FQGNSA. V was trimmed by 2 bases and J by 3 bases, leaving 14 bases between them.

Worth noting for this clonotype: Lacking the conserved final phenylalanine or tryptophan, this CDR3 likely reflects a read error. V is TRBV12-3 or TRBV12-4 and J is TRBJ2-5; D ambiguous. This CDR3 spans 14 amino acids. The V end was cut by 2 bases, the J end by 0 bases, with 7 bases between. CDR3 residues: CASSLIGHQETQYS. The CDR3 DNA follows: TGTGCCAGCAGTTTAATCGGACACCAAGAGACCCAGTACTCC.

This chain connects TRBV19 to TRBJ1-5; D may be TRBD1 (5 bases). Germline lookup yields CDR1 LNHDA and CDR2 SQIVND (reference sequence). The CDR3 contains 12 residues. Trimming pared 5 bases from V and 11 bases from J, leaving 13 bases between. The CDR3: CASSGGGETQHF. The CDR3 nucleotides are TGTGCCAGTAGTGGGGGAGGAGAGACCCAGCATTTT.